These 10 T cell receptor beta chains came from one sample sequenced in a study of shared clonotypes between healthy human individuals. Clones were read by immunoSEQ multiplex PCR, and TCRdb kept only the in-frame ones, dropping some. The table has about 320,000 clones, around nine tenths seen once. Material: memory CD8+ T cells sorted from blood. Noted subset: CD45RO+ cells pooled with CCR7-negative TemRA cells. These receptors all stem from a man aged 18 to 30 in good health.

The rearrangement uses TRBV27 and TRBJ1-5; D possibly corresponds to TRBD1 (6 bases). Germline CDR1 MNHEY, CDR2 SMNVEV (reference sequence). The V gene lost 9 bases and the J gene lost 4 bases, with 16 bases spanning the gap. This CDR3 contains 14 residues. The CDR3 reads CASSLQGQNQPQHF. The CDR3 DNA reads TGTGCCAGTTCTCTCCAGGGGCAGAATCAGCCCCAGCATTTT.

The genes are TRBV6-1 and TRBJ1-2, with D possibly TRBD1 on 6 matching bases. Germline V gives CDR1 MNHNS, CDR2 SASEGT. The CDR3 is made up of 14 amino acids. V lost 8 bases, J lost 2 bases, and 15 bases lay in between. The CDR3 loop reads CASALRGQNYGYTF. The CDR3 bases are TGTGCCAGCGCCCTTCGGGGACAAAACTATGGCTACACCTTC.

The chain employs TRBV28 and TRBJ2-2; no definite D call. This CDR3 is built from 15 residues. Trimming removed 2 bases from V and 0 bases from J, with 7 bases in between. Per the germline V gene, CDR1 is MDHEN and CDR2 is SYDVKM. This chain's CDR3 is CASSLERANTGELFF. Here the CDR3 DNA reads TGTGCCAGCAGTTTAGAAAGGGCGAACACCGGGGAGCTGTTTTTT.

The chain carries TRBV28 and TRBJ2-7; D is perhaps TRBD1 or TRBD2 (5 bases each). Per germline, CDR1 MDHEN and CDR2 SYDVKM. The V and J ends lost 8 bases and 6 bases respectively, with 17 bases between them. The CDR3 consists of 13 residues. Here the CDR3 reads CASFPGPQSEQYF. DNA for the CDR3: TGTGCCAGCTTTCCGGGACCGCAATCCGAGCAGTACTTC.

This clone was seen just once. The chain combines TRBV27 with TRBJ2-7; 8 nucleotides agree with TRBD2. V trimming: 10 bases; J trimming: 0 bases; junction bases outside the gene matches: 8. The CDR3 is made up of 14 amino acids. CDR1 MNHEY and CDR2 SMNVEV come from the germline V gene (reference sequence). CDR3 region: CATRVGGGSYEQYF. The DNA for the CDR3 is TGTGCCACCAGAGTCGGGGGGGGCTCCTACGAGCAGTACTTC.

V gene TRBV4-1 combines with J gene TRBJ1-3, with no clear D. From germline, CDR1 is MGHRA and CDR2 YSYEKL. The V and J ends lost 2 bases and 0 bases respectively, with 8 bases between them. The CDR3 sequence is 15 residues long. The CDR3 loop is CASSQSGVSGNTIYF. The CDR3 DNA reads as TGCGCCAGCAGCCAAAGCGGCGTCTCTGGAAACACCATATATTTT.

This chain joins TRBV6-4 and TRBJ1-1; TRBD1 is a possible D gene (6 bases). The V end lost 1 base, the J end lost 0 bases, and 12 bases lay between the germline ends. This CDR3 has 16 amino acids. Germline V gene data show CDR1 as MRHNA and CDR2 as SNTAGT. The CDR3 nucleotides are TGTGCCAGCAGTGACTGGTTCGGGACACTGAACACTGAAGCTTTCTTT. This sequence encodes CASSDWFGTLNTEAFF.

V usage is TRBV4-1 and J usage is TRBJ2-7, with D maybe TRBD2 (7 bases). This CDR3 comprises 16 residues. Looked up from germline, CDR1 is MGHRA and CDR2 is YSYEKL. The V end was cut by 0 bases, the J end by 0 bases, with 12 bases between. The CDR3 spells CASSQEGGESSYEQYF. DNA of the CDR3: TGCGCCAGCAGCCAAGAAGGGGGGGAGAGCTCCTACGAGCAGTACTTC.

The rearrangement uses TRBV6-8 and TRBJ1-4; D is undetermined. V shed 4 bases and J shed 4 bases, with 13 bases lying between them. Looked up from germline, CDR1 is MNHGY and CDR2 is SAAAGT. The CDR3 covers 15 residues. The CDR3 loop is CASSSAPKINEKLFF. DNA for the CDR3: TGTGCCAGCAGTTCAGCCCCGAAGATTAATGAAAAACTGTTTTTT.

This chain uses TRBV4-1 with TRBJ2-7; D call uncertain. With 0 bases removed from V and 3 bases from J, the gap between germline ends came to 12 bases. The CDR3 extends over 15 amino acids. Germline V gives CDR1 MGHRA, CDR2 YSYEKL. In DNA form, the CDR3 reads TGCGCCAGCAGCCAAGACGAGCTATCGGTCTACGAGCAGTACTTC. Its protein product is CASSQDELSVYEQYF.